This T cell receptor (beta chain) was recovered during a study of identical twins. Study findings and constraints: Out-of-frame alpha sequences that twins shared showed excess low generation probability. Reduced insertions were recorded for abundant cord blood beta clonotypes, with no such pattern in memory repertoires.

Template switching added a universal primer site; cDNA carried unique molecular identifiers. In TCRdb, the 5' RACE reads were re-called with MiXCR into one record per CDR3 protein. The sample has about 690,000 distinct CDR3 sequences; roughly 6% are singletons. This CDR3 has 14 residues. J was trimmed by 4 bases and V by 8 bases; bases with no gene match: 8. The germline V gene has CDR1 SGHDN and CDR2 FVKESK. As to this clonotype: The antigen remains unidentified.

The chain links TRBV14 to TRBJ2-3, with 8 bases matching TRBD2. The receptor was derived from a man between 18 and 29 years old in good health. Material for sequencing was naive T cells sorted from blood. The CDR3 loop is CASSSGSGADTQYF. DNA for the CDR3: TGTGCCAGCTCAAGCGGGAGCGGCGCAGATACGCAGTATTTT.